The 2 T cell receptor beta chains in this list originate from one sample, sequenced in a study of blood T cell repertoires in COVID-19. Method: immunoSEQ multiplex PCR; TCRdb's copy keeps in-frame clones and lacks some. This table has about 340,000 clones, approximately 92% appearing once. What was sequenced was PBMCs or T cells enriched from blood (not recorded which). These receptors originate from a woman between 25 and 40 years old who had recovered from COVID-19.

The CDR3 here is CASSLARGPAYEQYF. DNA of the CDR3: TGTGCCAGCAGCCTTGCGAGAGGGCCTGCCTACGAGCAGTACTTC. The chain carries TRBV14 and TRBJ2-7, with D maybe TRBD2 (5 bases). Germline V gives CDR1 SGHDN, CDR2 FVKESK. The germline V and J ends were trimmed by 4 bases and 2 bases, with 15 bases remaining between them. CDR3 length: 15 residues.

The V gene is TRBV28, the J gene TRBJ2-2; TRBD2 agrees at 8 bases. Germline V gene data show CDR1 as MDHEN and CDR2 as SYDVKM. With V trimmed by 7 bases and J by 5 bases, 3 bases remained unmatched. The CDR3 is made up of 13 amino acids. CDR3 sequence: CASTSGLTGELFF. The CDR3 DNA follows: TGTGCCAGCACTAGCGGGTTAACCGGGGAGCTGTTTTTT. Looking up the rest from reference TRBV28 and TRBJ2-2 gives the full variable domain: DVKVTQSSRYLVKRTGEKVFLECVQDMDHENMFWYRQDPGLGLRLIYFSYDVKMKEKGDIPEGYSVSREKKERFSLILESASTNQTSMYLCASTSGLTGELFFGEGSRLTVL.